The rows below give T cell receptor beta chains drawn from one sample of a study of blood T cell repertoires in COVID-19. Using immunoSEQ multiplex PCR, the repertoire was profiled, and TCRdb retains in-frame clones only, with some absent. The data contain 350,000 to 400,000 clones, nearly 90% of them seen just once; the ten biggest clones take up about 1.7%. Sequenced material: PBMCs or T cells enriched from blood (not recorded which). These receptors all stem from a woman younger than 45 who had recovered from COVID-19. The CDR3 runs from the conserved cysteine through the conserved F or W. A D gene is named only where the DNA matches it firmly. Some rows have no size entry. The others give once, few or many, or a class for an expanded clone.

NA	TRBD1	TRBV6-5	TRBJ2-5	CASSYKGAPRETQYF	TGTGCCAGCAGTTATAAGGGGGCGCCCCGGGAGACCCAGTACTTC
NA	NA	TRBV5-1	TRBJ1-1	CASSSSWGVGGTEAFF	TGCGCCAGCAGCTCTTCTTGGGGTGTCGGGGGCACTGAAGCTTTCTTT
NA	NA	TRBV2	TRBJ1-1	CASSVQGKGTEAFF	TGTGCCAGCAGTGTACAGGGTAAGGGGACTGAAGCTTTCTTT
NA	TRBD1	TRBV30	TRBJ1-2	CACSQGKVYGYTF	TGTGCCTGTTCACAGGGGAAGGTCTATGGCTACACCTTC
NA	TRBD1	TRBV11-1	TRBJ2-2	CATGTGLAGELFF	TGTGCCACGGGGACAGGGTTGGCCGGGGAGCTGTTTTTT
NA	NA	TRBV7-9	TRBJ2-7	CASSLIGSSYEQYF	TGTGCCAGCAGCTTAATAGGGAGCTCCTACGAGCAGTACTTC
NA	NA	TRBV12-3/TRBV12-4	TRBJ1-6	CASSFDSNSPLHF	TGTGCCAGCAGTTTCGACAGTAATTCACCCCTCCACTTT
NA	NA	TRBV27	TRBJ1-1	CASSWRQENTEAFF	TGTGCCAGCAGCTGGAGACAGGAGAACACTGAAGCTTTCTTT
NA	TRBD1	TRBV5-1	TRBJ2-2	CASSFTGVNTGELFF	TGCGCCAGCAGCTTCACAGGGGTTAACACCGGGGAGCTGTTTTTT
NA	TRBD2	TRBV7-9	TRBJ2-4	CASSLGSSGTTKNIQYF	TGTGCCAGCAGCTTGGGATCCTCCGGGACTACCAAAAACATTCAGTACTTC
NA	NA	TRBV19	TRBJ1-1	CASRDRASGEAFF	TGTGCCAGTAGGGACCGGGCCAGCGGCGAAGCTTTCTTT
once	NA	TRBV11-2	TRBJ1-1	CASSLRGGGGTEAFF	TGTGCCAGCAGCTTAAGGGGGGGAGGGGGCACTGAAGCTTTCTTT
NA	NA	TRBV14	TRBJ2-7	CASSPPGTFYEQYF	TGTGCCAGCAGCCCCCCAGGTACATTCTACGAGCAGTACTTC
NA	NA	TRBV11-2	TRBJ1-3	CASTDTDSAFGNTIYF	TGTGCCAGCACCGATACAGACAGTGCTTTTGGAAACACCATATATTTT
NA	TRBD1	TRBV19	TRBJ2-1	CASSIATGSNEQFF	TGTGCCAGTAGTATAGCGACAGGGAGTAATGAGCAGTTCTTC
NA	NA	TRBV7-9	TRBJ2-1	CASSFPVSEQFF	TGTGCCAGCAGCTTTCCCGTGAGTGAGCAGTTCTTC
NA	TRBD1	TRBV19	TRBJ2-1	CASSADRGSYNEQFF	TGTGCCAGTAGTGCTGACAGGGGTTCCTACAATGAGCAGTTCTTC
NA	TRBD2	TRBV5-1	TRBJ2-7	CASSLLRWKRGPTYEQYF	TGCGCCAGCAGCTTGTTGCGGTGGAAGCGGGGGCCAACCTACGAGCAGTACTTC
NA	NA	TRBV30	TRBJ2-3	CAWSRIGTDRQYF	TGTGCCTGGAGTAGAATAGGCACAGATAGGCAGTATTTT
NA	NA	TRBV6-5	TRBJ2-7	CATRGTQSSYEQYF	TGTGCCACCCGAGGGACACAGAGCTCCTACGAGCAGTACTTC
NA	NA	TRBV5-1	TRBJ1-1	CASSLTGNTEAFF	TGCGCCAGCAGCTTGACAGGGAACACTGAAGCTTTCTTT
NA	NA	TRBV5-1	TRBJ1-4	CASSPGQIFEKLFF	TGCGCCAGCAGCCCCGGACAGATTTTTGAAAAACTGTTTTTT
once	TRBD1	TRBV19	TRBJ1-2	CASNQGDYGYTF	TGTGCCAGTAATCAGGGGGACTATGGCTACACCTTC
NA	TRBD2	TRBV7-6	TRBJ2-7	CASSQKGLAVLYEQYF	TGTGCCAGCAGCCAGAAGGGACTAGCGGTACTCTACGAGCAGTACTTC
NA	TRBD2	TRBV7-3	TRBJ2-1	CASSFDGGAGKNEQFF	TGTGCCAGCAGCTTTGACGGGGGGGCCGGAAAAAATGAGCAGTTCTTC
once	NA	TRBV10-1	TRBJ1-2	CASSETESYGYTF	TGCGCCAGCAGTGAGACAGAGAGCTATGGCTACACCTTC
NA	NA	TRBV9	TRBJ1-5	CASSAHPQGNQPQHF	TGTGCCAGCAGCGCCCACCCCCAGGGTAACCAGCCCCAGCATTTT
once	NA	TRBV5-6	TRBJ2-2	CASRMEGVNTGELFF	TGTGCCAGCAGGATGGAAGGGGTGAACACCGGGGAGCTGTTTTTT